The 27 T cell receptor beta chains below were found in one sample sequenced in a study of read filtering for tumor transcriptome and immune sequencing. The library was built from 400 to 500 ng RNA with molecular barcoded adaptors for alpha/delta and beta/gamma chains. TCRdb used MiXCR to reprocess the reads, holding one entry per CDR3 protein. Of 60,000 to 75,000 distinct CDR3 sequences in the sample, roughly 19% were seen once. Sequenced input: a population of CD138-negative cells sorted from bone marrow. All receptors derive from a donor aged 40 or over with multiple myeloma.

Regarding this clonotype: No conserved phenylalanine or tryptophan ends this CDR3, so it is likely a read error. The chain recombines TRBV29-1 with TRBJ1-1, with 11 bases matching TRBD1. CDR1 SQVTM and CDR2 ANQGSEA come from the germline V gene. The V and J ends lost 6 bases and 7 bases, in that order; junction bases with no gene match: 4. The CDR3 sequence is 12 residues long. DNA of the CDR3: TGCAGCGTGGGACAGGGGGGAAATGAAGCTTTCCTT. This sequence encodes CSVGQGGNEAFL.

Only one count was recorded for this clonotype. Since a much larger clone is just one base distant, this may be a read error. V usage is TRBV10-3 and J usage is TRBJ1-1; 9 nucleotides align to TRBD1. Germline CDR1 is ENHRY and CDR2 is SYGVKD. The CDR3 totals 15 residues. The CDR3 reads CAINKVGQGNTGAFF. CDR3 DNA sequence: TGTGCCATCAACAAGGTAGGACAGGGGAACACTGGAGCTTTCTTT.

Many counts were recorded for this clonotype. The genes are TRBV12-3 or TRBV12-4 and TRBJ1-5; 9 positions match TRBD1. The J segment lost 4 bases and the V segment lost 4 bases, leaving 5 bases of the junction unmatched. CDR3 size: 15 residues. The CDR3 loop is CASSYFGQGNQPQHF. CDR3 bases: TGTGCCAGCAGTTACTTCGGACAGGGGAATCAGCCCCAGCATTTT.

This clonotype has at least ten counts. This chain links TRBV4-1 with TRBJ2-3; a weak D match, TRBD2 (6 bases). CDR1 and CDR2 (germline): MGHRA, YSYEKL. The V and J ends lost 4 bases and 0 bases respectively, with 14 bases between them. This CDR3 region has 16 residues. The CDR3 loop reads CASSLERATSTDTQYF. CDR3 nucleotides: TGCGCCAGCAGCCTCGAGCGGGCTACTAGCACAGATACGCAGTATTTT.

This clonotype was seen at least ten times. The rearrangement uses TRBV7-9 and TRBJ2-2; no reliable D call. The ends were cut back, 5 bases at V and 1 base at J, with 11 bases in the middle. This CDR3 is built from 15 residues. CDR1 and CDR2 (germline): SEHNR, FQNEAQ (reference sequence). The CDR3 region has the DNA TGTGCCAGCAGCCCCCGGGCCCTGAACACCGGGGAGCTGTTTTTT. Translated, it gives CASSPRALNTGELFF.

This clonotype was found many times. This chain joins TRBV20-1 and TRBJ2-5, with 12 bases lining up with TRBD2. Germline assignment: CDR1 DFQATT and CDR2 SNEGSKA (reference sequence). Unmatched junction bases numbered 6, after V lost 3 bases and J lost 4 bases. The CDR3 extends over 15 amino acids. CDR3 residues: CSASKGLAGTETQYF. CDR3 nucleotide sequence: TGCAGTGCTAGCAAAGGACTAGCGGGAACAGAGACCCAGTACTTC.

This clonotype was seen many times. V is TRBV29-1 and J is TRBJ1-4; 12 bases map to TRBD1. The CDR3 totals 13 residues. Germline CDR1 reads SQVTM; CDR2 reads ANQGSEA. V gave up 6 bases and J gave up 8 bases; unmatched junction bases: 4. As DNA, the CDR3 is TGCAGCGTCGGGACAGGGGGCTTAGAAAAACTGTTTTTT. Protein product: CSVGTGGLEKLFF.

The chain recombines TRBV20-1 with TRBJ2-5; 7 nucleotides agree with TRBD2. The CDR3 loop spans 14 amino acids. The germline CDR1 and CDR2 sequences are DFQATT and SNEGSKA (reference sequence). Trimming took 6 bases from V and 3 from J; bases not matched to a gene: 10. The CDR3: CSAPLAGEKETQYF. CDR3 DNA sequence: TGCAGTGCGCCGTTGGCGGGGGAGAAAGAGACCCAGTACTTC.

This clonotype was detected ten times or more. The rearrangement joins TRBV29-1 to TRBJ1-4; possibly TRBD1 for D (5 bases). The CDR3 has 14 residues. The germline V gene encodes CDR1 SQVTM and CDR2 ANQGSEA. With 7 bases removed from V and 2 bases from J, the gap between germline ends came to 14 bases. The DNA of the CDR3 is TGCAGCGCCACAGGTCGAGGGACTAATGAAAAACTGTTTTTT. It yields the protein CSATGRGTNEKLFF.

As for this clonotype: The germline gene is not matched at one end of the junction; a read error may be the cause. The chain uses TRBV6-5 and TRBJ2-7; D is undetermined. Per the germline V gene, CDR1 is MNHEY and CDR2 is SVGAGI. The CDR3 consists of 10 residues. This CDR3 reads CASGEYEQCF. The DNA for the CDR3 is TGTGCCAGCGGGGAATACGAGCAGTGCTTC.

This clonotype was seen at least ten times. V is TRBV4-2 and J is TRBJ2-2; 12 bases map to TRBD2. With 0 bases clipped from V and 1 base from J, the junction kept 12 bases outside the gene matches. The CDR3 is made up of 21 amino acids. Germline CDR1 is LGHNA and CDR2 is YNFKEQ. The CDR3 DNA sequence: TGTGCCAGCAGCCAAGAAGGTGGGCTAGCGGGAGGGGCGTGGAACACCGGGGAGCTGTTTTTT. As protein: CASSQEGGLAGGAWNTGELFF.

This clonotype was seen many times. This chain uses TRBV3-1 with TRBJ2-5; unclear D gene. The CDR3 is 16 residues long. Trimming shortened V by 5 bases and J by 1 base, and 17 bases separated the two germline ends. The V gene's germline CDR1 is LGHDT and CDR2 YNNKEL (reference sequence). CDR3 sequence: CASSVQVAEIQETQYF. The CDR3 DNA reads as TGTGCCAGCAGCGTTCAGGTCGCGGAAATCCAAGAGACCCAGTACTTC.

This clonotype was detected many times. This chain joins TRBV30 and TRBJ2-1; no clear D gene. Germline V CDR1 and CDR2: GTSNPN, SVGIG (reference sequence). V dropped 2 bases and J dropped 7 bases, with 12 bases sitting between them. CDR3 size: 13 residues. CDR3 in amino acids: CAWSTTSSNEQFF. In nucleotides, the CDR3 is TGTGCCTGGAGTACCACGTCCTCGAATGAGCAGTTCTTC.

This clonotype was counted only a few times. CDR3 DNA sequence: TGTGCCAGCAGTGAGGGACAGGGAAATTCAAACATTCAGTACTTC. Its protein product is CASSEGQGNSNIQYF. The V call is TRBV6-1, the J call TRBJ2-4, with 9 nucleotides matching TRBD1. There are 15 residues in the CDR3. J lost 6 bases, V lost 3 bases, and 6 bases had no gene match. Germline V gene data show CDR1 as MNHNS and CDR2 as SASEGT.

This clonotype was counted ten times or more. J is TRBJ2-3 and V is TRBV9, with 7 bases lining up with TRBD1. V shed 3 bases, J shed 3 bases, and the junction held 10 bases outside the gene matches. This CDR3 is 16 amino acids long. In germline, CDR1 is SGDLS, CDR2 YYNGEE. The CDR3 nucleotides read TGTGCCAGCAGCGCGAGGGGGCAGGTGAAGACAGATACGCAGTATTTT. Protein product: CASSARGQVKTDTQYF.

A word on this clonotype: A clone one base away is much larger, so this may be a read error. The V call is TRBV30, the J call TRBJ1-1, with D unresolved. CDR1 and CDR2 from the germline V gene are GTSNPN and SVGIG (reference sequence). This CDR3 is 13 amino acids long. For the CDR3, the DNA is TGTGCCTGGAGTGTACTAGGAAACACTGGAGCTTTCTTT. Translation gives CAWSVLGNTGAFF.

This clonotype was counted at least ten times. Its ends do not fully match the called genes, so a read error is possible. This chain joins TRBV12-3 or TRBV12-4 and TRBJ2-3; the D gene is possibly TRBD2 (5 bases). This CDR3 has 13 residues. Here the CDR3 DNA reads TGTGCCAGCAGCTTAGGACTTCCAGATACGCAGTATTTT. Encoded protein: CASSLGLPDTQYF.

This clonotype was detected many times. The chain links TRBV12-3 or TRBV12-4 to TRBJ2-1; TRBD2 agrees at 11 bases. The V gene end was trimmed by 0 bases and the J gene end by 10 bases; junction bases not matched to a gene: 5. The CDR3 length is 15 residues. The CDR3 coding sequence is TGTGCCAGCAGTTTAGCACTAGCGGGGGTTGACGAGCAGTTCTTC. Protein sequence: CASSLALAGVDEQFF.

This clonotype was recorded at least ten times. This chain connects TRBV19 to TRBJ1-5; D gene uncertain. The CDR3 is 14 residues long. The V gene's germline CDR1 is LNHDA and CDR2 SQIVND (reference sequence). The germline V and J ends were trimmed by 2 bases and 7 bases, with 12 bases remaining between them. The DNA for the CDR3 is TGTGCCAGTAGTATATCGGGAGGGCTACAGCCCCAGCATTTT. Translation gives CASSISGGLQPQHF.

The table lists this clonotype with many counts. The rearrangement uses TRBV6-1 and TRBJ2-1, with 8 bases lining up with TRBD2. The V segment lost 7 bases and the J segment 4 bases; nucleotides outside the gene matches: 9. The germline CDR1 and CDR2 sequences are MNHNS and SASEGT. CDR3 length: 15 amino acids. CDR3 nucleotide sequence: TGTGCCAGCAAGAGTAGCGGGGACCATTACAATGAGCAGTTCTTC. This codes for CASKSSGDHYNEQFF.

This clonotype has a single count. The chain has TRBV9 and TRBJ1-1; D gene ambiguous. The CDR3 runs to 15 residues. CDR1 is SGDLS, CDR2 YYNGEE, per germline. The V end lost 4 bases, the J end lost 1 base, and 14 bases lay between the germline ends. CDR3 DNA: TGTGCCAGCAGCCCCTGTACACGGACGAACACTGAAGCTTTCTTT. This codes for CASSPCTRTNTEAFF.

In its sample, this clonotype was seen many times. This sequence joins TRBV20-1 and TRBJ2-7, with TRBD1 matching 7 bases. Losses at the gene ends were 5 bases for V and 3 bases for J; bases not matched to a gene: 7. CDR1 DFQATT and CDR2 SNEGSKA come from the germline V gene (reference sequence). This CDR3 is 13 amino acids long. CDR3 sequence (DNA): TGCAGTGCTCACCTGGACAGGAACTACGAGCAGTACTTC. Protein: CSAHLDRNYEQYF.

About this clonotype: This clone may be a read error of a much larger clone one base away. The CDR3 does not end in the conserved phenylalanine or tryptophan, so this is likely a read error. J is TRBJ2-1 and V is TRBV4-1, with TRBD2 as a possible D gene (5 bases). Germline V CDR1 and CDR2: MGHRA, YSYEKL. V lost 0 bases, J lost 0 bases, and 9 bases lay in between. CDR3 length: 16 residues. CDR3 in amino acids: CASSQERANSYNEQFS. CDR3 nucleotide sequence: TGCGCCAGCAGCCAAGAGCGGGCCAACTCCTACAATGAGCAGTTCTCC.

This clonotype appeared a few times. This may be a read error: a much more frequent sequence differs by one nucleotide. The rearrangement uses TRBV20-1 and TRBJ2-1; 9 bases align to TRBD2. The J segment lost 15 bases and the V segment lost 3 bases, leaving 18 bases of the junction unmatched. This CDR3 has 15 residues. Germline V gives CDR1 DFQATT, CDR2 SNEGSKA (reference sequence). The DNA for the CDR3 is TGCAGTGCTAGCCCCCTAGCGGGAATTCTCAATGGGCGGTTCTTC. Its translation is CSASPLAGILNGRFF.

This clonotype was recorded at least ten times. This chain links TRBV6-2 or TRBV6-3 with TRBJ2-1, with unresolved D. CDR1 is MNHEY, CDR2 SVGEGT, per germline. The length of the CDR3 is 14 residues. The V gene lost 10 bases and the J gene lost 0 bases, with 13 bases spanning the gap. The CDR3 here is CATAEASSYNEQFF. The CDR3 DNA reads TGTGCCACCGCCGAGGCGAGCTCCTACAATGAGCAGTTCTTC.

The sample holds many counts of this clonotype. The rearrangement joins TRBV28 to TRBJ1-1; possibly TRBD1 for D (5 bases). Germline loops: CDR1 MDHEN, CDR2 SYDVKM. V lost 7 bases, J lost 3 bases, and 18 bases lay in between. CDR3 length equals 15 residues. CDR3 coding DNA: TGTGCCAGCAACGATATAGGGGACGGGTACACTGAAGCTTTCTTT. Its translation is CASNDIGDGYTEAFF. The full variable domain, its missing parts supplied by reference TRBV28 and TRBJ1-1, is DVKVTQSSRYLVKRTGEKVFLECVQDMDHENMFWYRQDPGLGLRLIYFSYDVKMKEKGDIPEGYSVSREKKERFSLILESASTNQTSMYLCASNDIGDGYTEAFFGQGTRLTVV.

The table lists this clonotype with many counts. The chain employs TRBV14 and TRBJ1-2; D gene unclear. V lost 4 bases and J lost 10, with 16 bases in between. Germline CDR1 and CDR2: SGHDN and FVKESK. The CDR3 consists of 13 residues. The CDR3 DNA is TGTGCCAGCAGCCGGAGGACCAGCTTCGACTACACCTTC. Protein: CASSRRTSFDYTF.